The present T cell receptor beta chain was sequenced within a study of type 1 and type 2 diabetes patients. In the study overall: CD4+ or CD8+ T cells were positively selected from PBMCs with microbeads. Across the study, fewer than 20,000,000 paired-end reads were produced.

PCR was run on genomic DNA. The TCR beta CDR3 region was amplified using 30 forward and 13 reverse primers. In TCRdb, the multiplex PCR reads were re-called with MiXCR into one record per CDR3 protein. The sample lists 250,000 to 300,000 distinct CDR3 sequences, roughly 48% occurring once. This clonotype has more than one count but fewer than ten. What it recognizes is unknown. Findings and limits, study-wide: Groups were not age- or gender-matched, which may bias interpretation.

This CDR3 region has 15 residues. V shed 0 bases and J shed 2 bases, with 11 bases lying between them. Germline V gives CDR1 GTSNPN, CDR2 SVGIG (reference sequence). The clonotype comes from a man aged 18 to 30 with type 2 diabetes. The V call is TRBV30, the J call TRBJ2-1; D not certain. Sequences were obtained from peripheral blood mononuclear cells (PBMCs). The CDR3 spells CAWSVLAEPYNEQFF. CDR3 DNA: TGTGCCTGGAGTGTACTGGCGGAACCCTACAATGAGCAGTTCTTC. Using reference TRBV30 and TRBJ2-1 for the parts outside the CDR3, the full variable domain is SQTIHQWPATLVQPVGSPLSLECTVEGTSNPNLYWYRQAAGRGLQLLFYSVGIGQISSEVPQNLSASRPQDRQFILSSKKLLLSDSGFYLCAWSVLAEPYNEQFFGPGTRLTVL.